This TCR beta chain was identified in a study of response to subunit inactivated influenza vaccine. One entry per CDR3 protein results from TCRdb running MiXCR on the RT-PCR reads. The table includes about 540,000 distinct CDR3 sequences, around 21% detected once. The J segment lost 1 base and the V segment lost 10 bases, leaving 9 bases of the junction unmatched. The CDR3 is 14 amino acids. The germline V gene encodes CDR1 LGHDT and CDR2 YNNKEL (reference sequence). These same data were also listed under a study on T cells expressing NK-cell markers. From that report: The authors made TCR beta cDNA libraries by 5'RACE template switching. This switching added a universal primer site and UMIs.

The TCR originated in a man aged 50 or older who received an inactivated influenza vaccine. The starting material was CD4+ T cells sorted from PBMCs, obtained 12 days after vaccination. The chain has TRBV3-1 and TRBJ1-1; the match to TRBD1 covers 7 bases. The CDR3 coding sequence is TGTGCCACGGCAATACGACAGGGGAACACTGAAGCTTTCTTT. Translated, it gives CATAIRQGNTEAFF.